This TCR beta chain is from a study of cytomegalovirus exposure and HLA in healthy donors. The PCR employed 60 Vbeta primers together with 13 Jbeta primers. Assay used: immunoSEQ multiplex PCR; TCRdb lists only in-frame clones, some missing. This sample carries 120,000 or so clones, over 65% of them seen once, and the ten largest clones take more than 3%. Germline assignment: CDR1 MGHRA and CDR2 YSYEKL. The V and J ends lost 2 bases and 1 base, in that order; junction bases with no gene match: 7. The CDR3 is 16 amino acids. Whole-study results and caveats: Within an earlier analysis, most TCR beta V segments proved productive either about 87% or about 30% of the time.

As concerns this clone: Its antigen is not identified.

The sequence was collected from a man aged 25-40 years in good health and CMV-seronegative. V gene TRBV4-1 combines with J gene TRBJ1-1; 7 nucleotides align to TRBD1. The sequencing input was PBMCs. This CDR3 is CASSQSMDRTNTEAFF. DNA of the CDR3: TGCGCCAGCAGCCAAAGTATGGACAGGACGAACACTGAAGCTTTCTTT.